The source of this T cell receptor (beta chain) is a study of blood T cell repertoires in COVID-19. In the study overall: Both acute and convalescent COVID-19 samples were obtained from the United States, Italy and Spain. Sources were T cells, B-cell-depleted T cells, or PBMCs; the material itself was cDNA or gDNA.

This clone was found a few times. The CDR3 is 12 residues long. After removal of 3 bases from V and 10 bases from J, the junction contained 4 bases not matched to a gene. Germline V gene lookup returns CDR1 SQVTM and CDR2 ANQGSEA. Original analysis: Cell counts per sample came from amplifying reference gene primers. This table comes from immunoSEQ multiplex PCR, and its TCRdb copy is limited to in-frame clones, with some not included. The D gene and trimming were derived from the DNA, and the V and J assignments and clone size from that table. The data hold around 86,000 clones, with roughly 91% observed a single time.

The sequence derives from an elderly woman with acute or convalescent COVID-19. Material for sequencing was peripheral blood. The chain uses TRBV29-1 and TRBJ1-1; 11 bases align to TRBD1. The CDR3 here is CSVDPGTGGAFF. CDR3 bases: TGCAGCGTTGACCCTGGGACAGGGGGAGCTTTCTTT.